This entry lists 10 T cell receptor beta chains sequenced from one sample in a study of blood T cell repertoires in COVID-19. TCRdb's copy holds only in-frame clones and misses some; the assay was immunoSEQ multiplex PCR. The sample lists more than 150,000 clones; less than 90% were seen once. Sequences were obtained from PBMCs or T cells enriched from blood (not recorded which). These receptors originate from a woman aged 50 to 60 who had recovered from COVID-19.

The J gene is TRBJ2-3, the V gene TRBV9; 8 bases agree with TRBD2. The V segment lost 0 bases and the J segment 3 bases; nucleotides outside the gene matches: 6. This CDR3 region has 16 residues. Germline lookup yields CDR1 SGDLS and CDR2 YYNGEE. CDR3 sequence: CASSVVSGGATDTQYF. CDR3 bases: TGTGCCAGCAGCGTAGTGTCGGGGGGGGCAACAGATACGCAGTATTTT.

V is TRBV29-1 and J is TRBJ2-2; a weak D match, TRBD1 (8 bases). Germline V gives CDR1 SQVTM, CDR2 ANQGSEA. The ends were cut back, 5 bases at V and 5 bases at J, with 15 bases in the middle. This CDR3 contains 14 residues. DNA of the CDR3: TGCAGCGTTCAAACAGGGGGGGAAACCGGGGAGCTGTTTTTT. Amino acids: CSVQTGGETGELFF.

This chain uses TRBV11-2 with TRBJ2-1, with a tentative D call TRBD2 (5 bases). Trimming stripped 1 base from V and 5 bases from J, with 9 bases between. CDR3 length equals 14 residues. The germline V gene encodes CDR1 SGHAT and CDR2 FQNNGV. The CDR3 protein is CASSLGSGDNEQFF. The CDR3 region has the DNA TGTGCCAGCAGCTTAGGTTCCGGGGACAATGAGCAGTTCTTC. Supplemented by reference TRBV11-2 and TRBJ2-1, the full variable domain reads EAGVAQSPRYKIIEKRQSVAFWCNPISGHATLYWYQQILGQGPKLLIQFQNNGVVDDSQLPKDRFSAERLKGVDSTLKIQPAKLEDSAVYLCASSLGSGDNEQFFGPGTRLTVL.

The CDR3 reads CAWSRQGAAEAFF. The CDR3, as DNA: TGTGCCTGGAGTAGACAGGGTGCGGCTGAAGCTTTCTTT. V and J are TRBV30 and TRBJ1-1, with 7 nucleotides matching TRBD1. Germline CDR1 GTSNPN, CDR2 SVGIG (reference sequence). V was pared by 2 bases and J by 6 bases, with 6 bases of the junction left unmatched. This CDR3 contains 13 residues. The full variable domain, in which reference TRBV30 and TRBJ1-1 provide the parts outside the CDR3, is SQTIHQWPATLVQPVGSPLSLECTVEGTSNPNLYWYRQAAGRGLQLLFYSVGIGQISSEVPQNLSASRPQDRQFILSSKKLLLSDSGFYLCAWSRQGAAEAFFGQGTRLTVV.

This chain connects TRBV11-2 to TRBJ1-1; maybe TRBD1 (6 bases). The CDR3 has 18 amino acids. V lost 2 bases to trimming and J lost 4 bases, with 23 bases between them. Germline lookup yields CDR1 SGHAT and CDR2 FQNNGV. Here the CDR3 reads CASSLNGGGRLEGTEAFF. The CDR3 DNA reads as TGTGCCAGCAGCTTAAACGGGGGCGGGAGATTAGAAGGCACTGAAGCTTTCTTT.

The rearrangement links TRBV9 to TRBJ2-1; D is undetermined. The CDR3 is 15 residues long. CDR1 is SGDLS, CDR2 YYNGEE, per germline. The V end was cut by 3 bases, the J end by 7 bases, with 17 bases between. The CDR3 is CASSGSSYRLNEQFF. CDR3 DNA sequence: TGTGCCAGCAGCGGTAGCAGTTACCGGCTAAATGAGCAGTTCTTC.

The genes are TRBV10-1 and TRBJ2-1, with 14 bases matching TRBD2. V was clipped by 3 bases and J by 7 bases; unmatched bases: 2. Germline CDR1 WNHNN, CDR2 SYGVQD (reference sequence). This CDR3 has 15 amino acids. CDR3 nucleotide sequence: TGCGCCAGCAGTGATTGGACTAGCGGGAGGAATGAGCAGTTCTTC. It is translated as CASSDWTSGRNEQFF.

This chain joins TRBV28 and TRBJ2-1; 8 bases are shared with TRBD2. V trimming: 6 bases; J trimming: 7 bases; junction bases outside the gene matches: 11. There are 15 residues in the CDR3. Germline V gene lookup returns CDR1 MDHEN and CDR2 SYDVKM. The CDR3 region is CASSVAGLAGNEQFF. CDR3 nucleotides: TGTGCCAGCAGCGTAGCGGGGCTAGCTGGAAATGAGCAGTTCTTC. Full variable domain (remainder filled in from reference TRBV28 and TRBJ2-1): DVKVTQSSRYLVKRTGEKVFLECVQDMDHENMFWYRQDPGLGLRLIYFSYDVKMKEKGDIPEGYSVSREKKERFSLILESASTNQTSMYLCASSVAGLAGNEQFFGPGTRLTVL.

V and J are TRBV7-2 and TRBJ1-5; TRBD1 might be the D (5 bases). The CDR3 is 15 residues long. The V end was cut by 5 bases, the J end by 5 bases, with 16 bases between. Germline CDR1 is SGHTA and CDR2 is FQGNSA. CDR3 nucleotide sequence: TGTGCCAGCAGCGCCGGTGACGGGGGGTATCAGCCCCAGCATTTT. As protein: CASSAGDGGYQPQHF. Looking up the rest from reference TRBV7-2 and TRBJ1-5 gives the full variable domain: GAGVSQSPSNKVTEKGKDVELRCDPISGHTALYWYRQSLGQGLEFLIYFQGNSAPDKSGLPSDRFSAERTGGSVSTLTIQRTQQEDSAVYLCASSAGDGGYQPQHFGDGTRLSIL.

This clone has just a few counts. The rearrangement uses TRBV28 and TRBJ2-1; 11 nucleotides match TRBD2. This CDR3 comprises 16 residues. In germline, CDR1 is MDHEN, CDR2 SYDVKM. J was trimmed by 3 bases and V by 5 bases; bases with no gene match: 6. CDR3 in DNA: TGTGCCAGCAGTGCACACGGGACTAGCGGCTACAATGAGCAGTTCTTC. Its protein is CASSAHGTSGYNEQFF.